This T cell receptor beta chain was sequenced in a study of blood T cells in healthy people across ages. A J-beta primer mix and a sample-barcoded 5' primer were used in a second PCR of about 7 to 12 cycles. MiXCR, run by TCRdb on the 5' RACE reads, gives a single entry per CDR3 protein. The data show about a million distinct CDR3 sequences, 30% to 40% seen once. CDR3 length: 16 amino acids. Germline V lookup: CDR1 SGHNT, CDR2 YYREEE (reference sequence). The V segment lost 1 base and the J segment 0 bases; nucleotides outside the gene matches: 3. The TCR comes from a young man in good health. Input material: blood. V gene TRBV5-4 combines with J gene TRBJ2-2; 7 nucleotides match TRBD1. In nucleotides, the CDR3 is TGTGCCAGCAGCTTGTACAGGGGAACGAACACCGGGGAGCTGTTTTTT. This sequence encodes CASSLYRGTNTGELFF.